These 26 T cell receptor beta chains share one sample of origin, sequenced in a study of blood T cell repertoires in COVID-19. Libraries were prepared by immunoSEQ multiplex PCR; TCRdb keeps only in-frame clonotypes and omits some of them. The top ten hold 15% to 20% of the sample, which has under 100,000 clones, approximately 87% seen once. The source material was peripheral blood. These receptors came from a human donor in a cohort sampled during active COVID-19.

The DNA of the CDR3 is TGTGCCAGCGGCCCAGGGAATGGCTACACCTTC. This encodes CASGPGNGYTF. The chain couples TRBV6-6 to TRBJ1-2; weak D call: TRBD1 (5 bases). The germline gives CDR1 MNHNY, CDR2 SVGAGI (reference sequence). The V end lost 8 bases, the J end lost 6 bases, and 10 bases lay between the germline ends. The CDR3 totals 11 residues.

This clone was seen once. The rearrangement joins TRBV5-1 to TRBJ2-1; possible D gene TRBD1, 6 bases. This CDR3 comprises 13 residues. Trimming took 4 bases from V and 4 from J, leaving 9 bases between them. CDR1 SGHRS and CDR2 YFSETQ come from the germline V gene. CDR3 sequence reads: CASSKQGYNEQFF. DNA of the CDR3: TGCGCCAGCAGCAAACAGGGTTACAATGAGCAGTTCTTC.

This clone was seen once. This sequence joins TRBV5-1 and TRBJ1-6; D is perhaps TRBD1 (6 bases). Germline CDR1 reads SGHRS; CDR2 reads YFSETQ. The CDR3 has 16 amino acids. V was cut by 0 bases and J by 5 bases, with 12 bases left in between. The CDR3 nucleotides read TGCGCCAGCAGCTTGGCAGGGGTAGAGAATAATTCACCCCTCCACTTT. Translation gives CASSLAGVENNSPLHF.

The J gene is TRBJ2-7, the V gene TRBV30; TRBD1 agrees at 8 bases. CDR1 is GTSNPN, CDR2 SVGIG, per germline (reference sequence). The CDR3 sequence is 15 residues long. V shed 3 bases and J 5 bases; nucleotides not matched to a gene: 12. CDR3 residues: CAWRLGQAVLHEQYF. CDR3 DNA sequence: TGTGCCTGGAGACTGGGACAGGCCGTTTTGCACGAGCAGTACTTC.

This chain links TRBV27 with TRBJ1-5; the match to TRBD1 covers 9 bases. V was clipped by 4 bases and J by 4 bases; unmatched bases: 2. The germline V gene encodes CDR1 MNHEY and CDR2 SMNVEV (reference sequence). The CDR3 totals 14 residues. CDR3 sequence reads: CASSSGTGNQPQHF. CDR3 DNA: TGTGCCAGCAGTTCGGGGACAGGGAATCAGCCCCAGCATTTT.

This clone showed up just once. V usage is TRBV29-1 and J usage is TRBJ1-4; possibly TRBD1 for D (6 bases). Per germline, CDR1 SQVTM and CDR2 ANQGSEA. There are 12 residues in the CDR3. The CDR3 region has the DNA TGCGACTATAGAAGGGGGGGAGAAAAACTGTTTTTT. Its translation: CDYRRGGEKLFF.

The CDR3 region has the DNA TGTGCCAGCAGCGTAGGGACAGACTATGGCTACACCTTC. Protein sequence: CASSVGTDYGYTF. This chain joins TRBV9 and TRBJ1-2; possibly TRBD1 for D (6 bases). The CDR3 extends over 13 amino acids. V was clipped by 0 bases and J by 3 bases, with 6 bases between them. Looked up from germline, CDR1 is SGDLS and CDR2 is YYNGEE.

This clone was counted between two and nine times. As DNA, the CDR3 is TGTGCCAGCAGCTTGTTTCACACGGGGAGCGGTCTATACAATGAGCAGTTCTTC. Translation gives CASSLFHTGSGLYNEQFF. The genes are TRBV5-6 and TRBJ2-1; TRBD2 might be the D (5 bases). V was pared by 1 base and J by 4 bases, with 21 bases between. CDR1 is SGHDT, CDR2 YYEEEE, per germline. The CDR3 runs 18 residues.

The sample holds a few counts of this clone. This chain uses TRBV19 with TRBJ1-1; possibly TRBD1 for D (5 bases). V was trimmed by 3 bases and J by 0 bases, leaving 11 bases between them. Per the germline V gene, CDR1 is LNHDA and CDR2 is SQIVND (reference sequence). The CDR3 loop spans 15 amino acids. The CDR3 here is CASSINRLMNTEAFF. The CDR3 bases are TGTGCCAGTAGTATCAACAGGCTTATGAACACTGAAGCTTTCTTT.

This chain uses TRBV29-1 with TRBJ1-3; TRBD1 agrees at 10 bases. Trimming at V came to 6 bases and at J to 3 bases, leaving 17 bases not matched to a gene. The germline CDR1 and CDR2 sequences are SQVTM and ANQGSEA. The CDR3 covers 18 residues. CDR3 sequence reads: CSVQWGTGAKLGGNTIYF. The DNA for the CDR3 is TGCAGCGTCCAATGGGGGACAGGGGCCAAGCTAGGTGGAAACACCATATATTTT.

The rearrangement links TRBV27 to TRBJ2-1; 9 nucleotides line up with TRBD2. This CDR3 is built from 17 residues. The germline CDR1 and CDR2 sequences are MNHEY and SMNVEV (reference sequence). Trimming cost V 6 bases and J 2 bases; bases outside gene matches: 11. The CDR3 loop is CASSADGLAPTYNEQFF. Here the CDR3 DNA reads TGTGCCAGCAGCGCCGACGGACTAGCGCCTACCTACAATGAGCAGTTCTTC.

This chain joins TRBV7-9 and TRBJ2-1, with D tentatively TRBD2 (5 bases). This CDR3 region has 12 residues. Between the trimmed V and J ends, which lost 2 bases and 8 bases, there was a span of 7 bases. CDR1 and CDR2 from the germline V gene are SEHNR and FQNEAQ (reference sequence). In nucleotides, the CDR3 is TGTGCCAGCAGCTTAACGGGGTATGAGCAGTTCTTC. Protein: CASSLTGYEQFF.

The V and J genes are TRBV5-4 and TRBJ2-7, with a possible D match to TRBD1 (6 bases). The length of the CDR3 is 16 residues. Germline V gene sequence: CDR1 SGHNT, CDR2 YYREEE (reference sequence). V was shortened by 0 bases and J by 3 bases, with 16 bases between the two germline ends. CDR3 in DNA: TGTGCCAGCAGCTTGGGGGGGCTGGGGGCACGCTACGAGCAGTACTTC. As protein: CASSLGGLGARYEQYF. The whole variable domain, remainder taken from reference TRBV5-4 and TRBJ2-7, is ETGVTQSPTHLIKTRGQQVTLRCSSQSGHNTVSWYQQALGQGPQFIFQYYREEENGRGNFPPRFSGLQFPNYSSELNVNALELDDSALYLCASSLGGLGARYEQYFGPGTRLTVT.

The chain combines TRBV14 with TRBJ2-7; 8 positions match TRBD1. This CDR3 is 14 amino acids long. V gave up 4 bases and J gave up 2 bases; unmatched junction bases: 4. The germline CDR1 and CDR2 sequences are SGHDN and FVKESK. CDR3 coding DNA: TGTGCCAGCAGCCCGGACAGGGCTACCTACGAGCAGTACTTC. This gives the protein CASSPDRATYEQYF.

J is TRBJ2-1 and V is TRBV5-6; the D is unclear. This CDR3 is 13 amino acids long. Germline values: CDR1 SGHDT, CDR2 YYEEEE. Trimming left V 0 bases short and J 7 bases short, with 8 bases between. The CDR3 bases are TGTGCCAGCAGCTTGGCCAGAAGTAATGAGCAGTTCTTC. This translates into CASSLARSNEQFF. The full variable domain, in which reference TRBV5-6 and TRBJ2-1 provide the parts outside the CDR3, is DAGVTQSPTHLIKTRGQQVTLRCSPKSGHDTVSWYQQALGQGPQFIFQYYEEEERQRGNFPDRFSGHQFPNYSSELNVNALLLGDSALYLCASSLARSNEQFFGPGTRLTVL.

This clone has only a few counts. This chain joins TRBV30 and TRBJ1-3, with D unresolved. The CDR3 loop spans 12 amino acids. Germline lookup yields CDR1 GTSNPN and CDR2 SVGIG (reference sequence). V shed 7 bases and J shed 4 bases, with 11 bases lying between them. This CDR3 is CAFKRAGNTIYF. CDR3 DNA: TGTGCCTTCAAAAGAGCAGGAAACACCATATATTTT. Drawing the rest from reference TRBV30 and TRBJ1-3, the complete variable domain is SQTIHQWPATLVQPVGSPLSLECTVEGTSNPNLYWYRQAAGRGLQLLFYSVGIGQISSEVPQNLSASRPQDRQFILSSKKLLLSDSGFYLCAFKRAGNTIYFGEGSWLTVV.

The CDR3: CASRGSIAEQYF. DNA for the CDR3: TGTGCCAGCCGGGGGTCCATCGCCGAGCAGTACTTC. The V gene is TRBV28, the J gene TRBJ2-7, with D maybe TRBD2 (6 bases). The CDR3 is made up of 12 amino acids. Germline-derived CDR1 and CDR2 are MDHEN and SYDVKM. V was shortened by 8 bases and J by 6 bases, with 14 bases between the two germline ends.

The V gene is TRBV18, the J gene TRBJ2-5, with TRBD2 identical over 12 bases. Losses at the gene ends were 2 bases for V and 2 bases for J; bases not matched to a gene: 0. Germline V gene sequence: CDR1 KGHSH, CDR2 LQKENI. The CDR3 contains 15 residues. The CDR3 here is CASSPGLAGQETQYF. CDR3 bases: TGTGCCAGCTCACCAGGACTAGCGGGGCAAGAGACCCAGTACTTC.

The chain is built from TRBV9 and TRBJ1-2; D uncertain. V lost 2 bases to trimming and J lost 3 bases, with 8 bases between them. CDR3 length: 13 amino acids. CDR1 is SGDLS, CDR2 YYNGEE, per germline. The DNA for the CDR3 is TGTGCCAGCAGCGTCGAGAGTGACTATGGCTACACCTTC. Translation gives CASSVESDYGYTF.

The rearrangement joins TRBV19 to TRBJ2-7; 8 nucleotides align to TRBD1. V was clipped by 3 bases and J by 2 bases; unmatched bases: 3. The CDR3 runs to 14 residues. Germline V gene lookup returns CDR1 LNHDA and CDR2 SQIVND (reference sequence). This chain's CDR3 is CASSMGDRTYEQYF. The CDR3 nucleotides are TGTGCCAGTAGTATGGGGGACAGGACCTACGAGCAGTACTTC.

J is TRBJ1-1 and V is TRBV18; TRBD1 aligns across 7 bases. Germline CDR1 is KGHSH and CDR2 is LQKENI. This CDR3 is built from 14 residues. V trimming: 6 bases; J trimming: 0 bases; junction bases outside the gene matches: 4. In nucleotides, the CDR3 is TGTGCCAGCTCCCCCACAGGGGTGAACACTGAAGCTTTCTTT. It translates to CASSPTGVNTEAFF.

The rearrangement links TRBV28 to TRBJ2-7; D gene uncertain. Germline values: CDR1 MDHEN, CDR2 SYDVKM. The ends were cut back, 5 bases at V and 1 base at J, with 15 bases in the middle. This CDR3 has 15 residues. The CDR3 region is CASSRPGSTSYEQYF. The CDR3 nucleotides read TGTGCCAGCAGTAGGCCTGGGTCGACTTCCTACGAGCAGTACTTC.

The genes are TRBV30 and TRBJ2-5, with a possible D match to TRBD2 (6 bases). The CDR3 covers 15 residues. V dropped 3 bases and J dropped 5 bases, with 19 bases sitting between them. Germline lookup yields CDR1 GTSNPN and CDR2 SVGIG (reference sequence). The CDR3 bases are TGTGCCTGGAGCTCGGAGGGGACGCCCCTGGAGACCCAGTACTTC. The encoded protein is CAWSSEGTPLETQYF.

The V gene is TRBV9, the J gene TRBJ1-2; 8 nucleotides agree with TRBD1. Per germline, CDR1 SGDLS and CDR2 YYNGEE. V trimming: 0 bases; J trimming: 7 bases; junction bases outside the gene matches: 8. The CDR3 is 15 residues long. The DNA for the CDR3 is TGTGCCAGCAGCGTAGTCGTCGGACAGGGTGGTGGCTACACCTTC. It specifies CASSVVVGQGGGYTF.

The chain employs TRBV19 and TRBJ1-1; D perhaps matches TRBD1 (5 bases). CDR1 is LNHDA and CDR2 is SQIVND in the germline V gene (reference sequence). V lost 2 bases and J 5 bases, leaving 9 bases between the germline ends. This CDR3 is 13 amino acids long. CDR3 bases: TGTGCCAGTAGTATACAGGGTTGGACTGAAGCTTTCTTT. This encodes CASSIQGWTEAFF.

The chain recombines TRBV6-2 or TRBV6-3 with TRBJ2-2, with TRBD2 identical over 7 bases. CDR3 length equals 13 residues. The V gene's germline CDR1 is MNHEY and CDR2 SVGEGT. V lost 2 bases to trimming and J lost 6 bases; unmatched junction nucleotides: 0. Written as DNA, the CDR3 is TGTGCCAGCAGTTACGGGGGGGCCGGGGAGCTGTTTTTT. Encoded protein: CASSYGGAGELFF.